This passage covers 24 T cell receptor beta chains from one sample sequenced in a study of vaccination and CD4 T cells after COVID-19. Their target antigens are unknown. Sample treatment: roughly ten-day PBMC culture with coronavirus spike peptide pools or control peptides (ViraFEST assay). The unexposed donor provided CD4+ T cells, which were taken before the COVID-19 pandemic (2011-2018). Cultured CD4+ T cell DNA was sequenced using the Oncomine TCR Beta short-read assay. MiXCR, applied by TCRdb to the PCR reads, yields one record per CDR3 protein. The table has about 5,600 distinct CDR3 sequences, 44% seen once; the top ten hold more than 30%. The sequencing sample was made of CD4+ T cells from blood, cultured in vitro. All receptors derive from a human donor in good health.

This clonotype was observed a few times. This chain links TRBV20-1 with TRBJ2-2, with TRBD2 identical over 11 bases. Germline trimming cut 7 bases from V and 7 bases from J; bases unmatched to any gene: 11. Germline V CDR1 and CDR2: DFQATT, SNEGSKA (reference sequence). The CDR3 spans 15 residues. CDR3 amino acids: CSGQTSGDGIGELFF. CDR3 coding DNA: TGCAGTGGCCAGACTAGCGGGGATGGGATCGGGGAGCTGTTTTTT.

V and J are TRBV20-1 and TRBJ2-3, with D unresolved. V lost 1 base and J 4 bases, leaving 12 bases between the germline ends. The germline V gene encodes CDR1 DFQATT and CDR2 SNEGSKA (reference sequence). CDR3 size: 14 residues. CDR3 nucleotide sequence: TGCAGTGCTAGAGGCCTCGGTAACCCAGATACGCAGTATTTT. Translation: CSARGLGNPDTQYF.

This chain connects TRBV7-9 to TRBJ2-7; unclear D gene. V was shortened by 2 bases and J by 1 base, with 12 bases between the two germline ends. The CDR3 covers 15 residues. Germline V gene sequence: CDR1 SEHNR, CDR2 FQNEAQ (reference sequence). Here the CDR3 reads CASSLSQLLSYEQYF. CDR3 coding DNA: TGTGCCAGCAGCTTATCACAGCTCCTTTCCTACGAGCAGTACTTC. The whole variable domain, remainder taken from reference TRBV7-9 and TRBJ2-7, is DTGVSQNPRHKITKRGQNVTFRCDPISEHNRLYWYRQTLGQGPEFLTYFQNEAQLEKSRLLSDRFSAERPKGSFSTLEIQRTEQGDSAMYLCASSLSQLLSYEQYFGPGTRLTVT.

Here the CDR3 DNA reads TGCGCCAGCAGCTTGGCCGGGACTAGAGCAGAGACCCAGTACTTC. Its protein is CASSLAGTRAETQYF. This chain links TRBV5-1 with TRBJ2-5; 8 nucleotides match TRBD2. There are 15 residues in the CDR3. V was clipped by 0 bases and J by 4 bases; unmatched bases: 5. In germline, CDR1 is SGHRS, CDR2 YFSETQ.

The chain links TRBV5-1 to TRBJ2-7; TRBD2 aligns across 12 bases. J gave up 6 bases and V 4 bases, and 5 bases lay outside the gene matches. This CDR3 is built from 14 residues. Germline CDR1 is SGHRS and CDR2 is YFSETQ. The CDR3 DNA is TGCGCCAGCAGCCCCACTAGCGGGGGGCTCGAGCAGTACTTC. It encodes CASSPTSGGLEQYF.

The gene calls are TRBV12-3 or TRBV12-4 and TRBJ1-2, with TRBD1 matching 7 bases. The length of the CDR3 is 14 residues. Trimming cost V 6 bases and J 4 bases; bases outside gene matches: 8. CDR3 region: CASRSQGLPYGYTF. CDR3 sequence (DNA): TGTGCCAGCAGGTCACAGGGGCTCCCCTATGGCTACACCTTC.

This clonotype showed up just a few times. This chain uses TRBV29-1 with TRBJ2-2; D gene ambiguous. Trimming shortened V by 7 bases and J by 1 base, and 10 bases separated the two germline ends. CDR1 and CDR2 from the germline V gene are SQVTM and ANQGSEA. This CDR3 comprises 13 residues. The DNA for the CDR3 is TGCAGCGCCCTCAAAAGGAACACCGGGGAGCTGTTTTTT. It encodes CSALKRNTGELFF.

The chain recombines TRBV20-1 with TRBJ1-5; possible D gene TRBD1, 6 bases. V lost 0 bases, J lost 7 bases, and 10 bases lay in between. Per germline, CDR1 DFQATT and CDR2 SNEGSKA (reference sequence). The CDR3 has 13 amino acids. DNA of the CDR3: TGCAGTGCTAGAGAGACAGGACGGCAGCCCCAGCATTTT. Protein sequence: CSARETGRQPQHF.

The CDR3 region has the DNA TGTGCCAGCAGTTACGCTGAGGCTTCACCCCTCCACTTT. It translates to CASSYAEASPLHF. The chain uses TRBV6-5 and TRBJ1-6; D gene unclear. The CDR3 is 13 amino acids. The ends were cut back, 2 bases at V and 9 bases at J, with 8 bases in the middle. From germline, CDR1 is MNHEY and CDR2 SVGAGI.

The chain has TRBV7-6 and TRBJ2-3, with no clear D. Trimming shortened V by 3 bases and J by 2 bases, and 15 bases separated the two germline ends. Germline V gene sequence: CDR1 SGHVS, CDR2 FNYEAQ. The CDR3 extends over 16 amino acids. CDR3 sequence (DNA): TGTGCCAGCAGCTTCGGCCCTAGAGGAAACACAGATACGCAGTATTTT. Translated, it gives CASSFGPRGNTDTQYF.

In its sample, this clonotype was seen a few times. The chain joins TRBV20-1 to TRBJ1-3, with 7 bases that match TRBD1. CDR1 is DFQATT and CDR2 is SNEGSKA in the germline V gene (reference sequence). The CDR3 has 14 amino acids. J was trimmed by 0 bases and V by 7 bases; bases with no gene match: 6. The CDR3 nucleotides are TGCAGTGTAGGCAGGGGGGACTCTGGAAACACCATATATTTT. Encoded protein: CSVGRGDSGNTIYF.

The CDR3 DNA is TGTGCCAGCAGTGAAGGCAGGGCTAACACTGAAGCTTTCTTT. The encoded protein is CASSEGRANTEAFF. The chain is built from TRBV2 and TRBJ1-1, with D maybe TRBD1 (5 bases). Germline V gene lookup returns CDR1 SNHLY and CDR2 FYNNEI. This CDR3 is built from 14 residues. Trimming took off 1 base at V and 2 bases at J, with 8 bases between the two ends. Complete variable domain (other parts from reference TRBV2 and TRBJ1-1): EPEVTQTPSHQVTQMGQEVILRCVPISNHLYFYWYRQILGQKVEFLVSFYNNEISEKSEIFDDQFSVERPDGSNFTLKIRSTKLEDSAMYFCASSEGRANTEAFFGQGTRLTVV.

The CDR3 bases are TGCAGCGTTGAGGGCAACACAGATACGCAGTATTTT. Protein product: CSVEGNTDTQYF. The chain links TRBV29-1 to TRBJ2-3; no firm D call. This CDR3 has 12 amino acids. CDR1 SQVTM and CDR2 ANQGSEA come from the germline V gene. Trimming took 3 bases from V and 2 from J, leaving 6 bases between them.

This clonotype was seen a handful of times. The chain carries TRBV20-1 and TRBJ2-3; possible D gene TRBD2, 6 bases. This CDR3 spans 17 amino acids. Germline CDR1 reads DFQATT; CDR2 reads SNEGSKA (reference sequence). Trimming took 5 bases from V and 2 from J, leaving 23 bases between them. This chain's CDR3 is CSAEIPVGSGYTDTQYF. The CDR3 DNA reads TGCAGTGCTGAAATCCCCGTTGGTAGCGGATACACAGATACGCAGTATTTT.

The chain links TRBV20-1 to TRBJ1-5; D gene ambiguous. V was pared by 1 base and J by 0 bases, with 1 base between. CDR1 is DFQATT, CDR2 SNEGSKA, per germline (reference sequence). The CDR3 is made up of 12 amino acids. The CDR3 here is CSARGSNQPQHF. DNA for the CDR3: TGCAGTGCTAGAGGTAGCAATCAGCCCCAGCATTTT.

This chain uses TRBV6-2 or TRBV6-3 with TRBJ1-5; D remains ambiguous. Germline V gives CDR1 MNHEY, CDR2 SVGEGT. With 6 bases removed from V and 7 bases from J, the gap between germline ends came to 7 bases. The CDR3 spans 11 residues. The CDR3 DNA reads TGTGCCAGCAGAATTGGGCAGCCCCAGCATTTT. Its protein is CASRIGQPQHF.

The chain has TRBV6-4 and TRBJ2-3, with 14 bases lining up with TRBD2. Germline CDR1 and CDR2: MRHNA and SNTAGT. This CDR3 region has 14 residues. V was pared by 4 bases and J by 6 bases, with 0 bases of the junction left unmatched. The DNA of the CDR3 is TGTGCCAGCAGTGGACTAGCGGGGGGGGATACGCAGTATTTT. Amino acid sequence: CASSGLAGGDTQYF.

In DNA, the CDR3 is TGTGCCAGCAACAGGGAGGAGGGGACCGGCGGGGAGCTGTTTTTT. Translating it yields CASNREEGTGGELFF. The chain couples TRBV6-1 to TRBJ2-2; D assignment may be TRBD1 or TRBD2 (6 bases each). The V end lost 7 bases, the J end lost 7 bases, and 19 bases lay between the germline ends. The CDR3 is 15 amino acids. Germline assignment: CDR1 MNHNS and CDR2 SASEGT.

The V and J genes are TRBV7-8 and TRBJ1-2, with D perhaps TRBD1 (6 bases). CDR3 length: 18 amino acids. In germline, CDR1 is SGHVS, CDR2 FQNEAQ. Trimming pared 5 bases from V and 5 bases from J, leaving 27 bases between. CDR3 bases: TGTGCCAGCAGCCCAGTCTCAGGGGTGGAAGTTGCCCTTTATGGCTACACCTTC. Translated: CASSPVSGVEVALYGYTF.

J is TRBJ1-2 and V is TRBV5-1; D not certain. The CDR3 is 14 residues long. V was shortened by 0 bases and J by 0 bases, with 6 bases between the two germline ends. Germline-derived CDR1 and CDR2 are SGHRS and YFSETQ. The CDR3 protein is CASSLDTTNYGYTF. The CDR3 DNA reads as TGCGCCAGCAGCTTGGACACCACTAACTATGGCTACACCTTC.

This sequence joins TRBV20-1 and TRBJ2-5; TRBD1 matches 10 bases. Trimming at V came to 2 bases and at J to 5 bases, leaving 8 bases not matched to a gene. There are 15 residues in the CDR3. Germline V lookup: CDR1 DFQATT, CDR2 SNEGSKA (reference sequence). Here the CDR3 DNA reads TGCAGTGCTAGAAGACAGGGGGCGCCTTTCGAGACCCAGTACTTC. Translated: CSARRQGAPFETQYF.

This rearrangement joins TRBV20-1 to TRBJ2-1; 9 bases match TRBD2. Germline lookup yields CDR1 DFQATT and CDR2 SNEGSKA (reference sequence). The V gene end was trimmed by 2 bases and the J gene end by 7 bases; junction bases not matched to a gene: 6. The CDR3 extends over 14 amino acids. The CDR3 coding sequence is TGCAGTGCTAGACGCGGGGGGGCAAGGAATGAGCAGTTCTTC. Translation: CSARRGGARNEQFF.

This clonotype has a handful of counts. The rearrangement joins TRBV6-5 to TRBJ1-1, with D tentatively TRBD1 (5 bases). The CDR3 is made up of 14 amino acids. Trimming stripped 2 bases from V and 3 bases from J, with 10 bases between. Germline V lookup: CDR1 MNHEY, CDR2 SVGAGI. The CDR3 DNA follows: TGTGCCAGCAGTTACGGACACCCGGACACTGAAGCTTTCTTT. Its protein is CASSYGHPDTEAFF.

CDR3 nucleotide sequence: TGCAGTGCTAGACAGAACACTGAAGCTTTCTTT. Its translation is CSARQNTEAFF. The rearrangement joins TRBV20-1 to TRBJ1-1, with unresolved D. The CDR3 consists of 11 residues. Germline V lookup: CDR1 DFQATT, CDR2 SNEGSKA (reference sequence). V was clipped by 2 bases and J by 1 base, with 2 bases between them.